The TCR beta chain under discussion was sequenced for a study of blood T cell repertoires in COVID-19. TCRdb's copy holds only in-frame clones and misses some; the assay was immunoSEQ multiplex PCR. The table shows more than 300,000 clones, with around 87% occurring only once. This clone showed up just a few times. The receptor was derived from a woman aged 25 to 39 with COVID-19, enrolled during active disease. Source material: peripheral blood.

CDR3 in amino acids: CASRAGANTEAFF. DNA of the CDR3: TGCGCCAGCAGAGCAGGGGCGAACACTGAAGCTTTCTTT. This rearrangement joins TRBV10-1 to TRBJ1-1, with D possibly being TRBD1 (6 bases). Trimming removed 6 bases at V and 1 base at J, with 9 bases between. The CDR3 totals 13 residues. The germline V gene has CDR1 WNHNN and CDR2 SYGVQD (reference sequence).